These 32 T cell receptor beta chains originate from one sample sequenced in a study of CD8 T cells in Susac syndrome. A quantity of about 0.5 to 1 ug RNA underwent reverse transcription using random hexamers. One entry per CDR3 protein, called by TCRdb with MiXCR from the immunoSEQ multiplex PCR reads. This sample yields about 440,000 distinct CDR3 sequences, of which roughly 85% are seen a single time; about 0.12% belongs to the top ten. Sequenced input: CD8+ T cells from PBMCs. The receptors derive from a human donor with multiple sclerosis.

This sequence joins TRBV6-5 and TRBJ2-7, with D perhaps TRBD1 or TRBD2 (5 bases each). Germline CDR1 MNHEY, CDR2 SVGAGI. The CDR3 runs 14 residues. V was pared by 2 bases and J by 3 bases, with 11 bases between. CDR3 loop: CASSYIGTHYEQYF. For the CDR3, the DNA is TGTGCCAGCAGTTACATCGGGACCCACTACGAGCAGTACTTC.

This clonotype came up once. In nucleotides, the CDR3 is TGTGCCAGCAGCTTAGACGTTGACAGGTTTAGCAATCAGCCCCAGCATTTT. The encoded protein is CASSLDVDRFSNQPQHF. The genes are TRBV11-2 and TRBJ1-5; tentative D call: TRBD1 (6 bases). Germline-derived CDR1 and CDR2 are SGHAT and FQNNGV. CDR3 length: 17 amino acids. V lost 0 bases and J lost 0, with 12 bases in between. Using reference TRBV11-2 and TRBJ1-5 for the parts outside the CDR3, the full variable domain is EAGVAQSPRYKIIEKRQSVAFWCNPISGHATLYWYQQILGQGPKLLIQFQNNGVVDDSQLPKDRFSAERLKGVDSTLKIQPAKLEDSAVYLCASSLDVDRFSNQPQHFGDGTRLSIL.

This clonotype was found once. V gene TRBV10-3 combines with J gene TRBJ2-3, with TRBD2 identical over 7 bases. This CDR3 contains 16 residues. Trimming at V came to 1 base and at J to 2 bases, leaving 6 bases not matched to a gene. Germline CDR1 and CDR2: ENHRY and SYGVKD. CDR3 in DNA: TGTGCCATCAGTGAGTACGAGGGAGGGGACACAGATACGCAGTATTTT. Encoded protein: CAISEYEGGDTDTQYF.

The rearrangement uses TRBV4-1 and TRBJ1-5; D might be TRBD1 (5 bases). Germline assignment: CDR1 MGHRA and CDR2 YSYEKL. CDR3 length equals 15 residues. The V gene lost 1 base and the J gene lost 3 bases, with 10 bases spanning the gap. The CDR3: CASSQAGGDNQPQHF. CDR3 nucleotides: TGCGCCAGCAGCCAAGCCGGGGGGGACAATCAGCCCCAGCATTTT.

This chain joins TRBV27 and TRBJ2-7, with D possibly TRBD1 on 6 matching bases. The V gene lost 3 bases and the J gene lost 5 bases, with 17 bases spanning the gap. This CDR3 region has 15 residues. Germline-derived CDR1 and CDR2 are MNHEY and SMNVEV (reference sequence). As DNA, the CDR3 is TGTGCCAGCAGTTTCATGACAGGTCCCGGGGACGAGCAGTACTTC. Translation gives CASSFMTGPGDEQYF.

V is TRBV28 and J is TRBJ2-7; 8 bases line up with TRBD2. V lost 5 bases and J lost 0; bases outside the gene matches: 12. Germline V lookup: CDR1 MDHEN, CDR2 SYDVKM. The CDR3 sequence is 17 residues long. The CDR3 DNA reads as TGTGCCAGCAGTGCCCGGGGGGGTCCCGAACACTCCTACGAGCAGTACTTC. It is translated as CASSARGGPEHSYEQYF. The whole variable domain, remainder taken from reference TRBV28 and TRBJ2-7, is DVKVTQSSRYLVKRTGEKVFLECVQDMDHENMFWYRQDPGLGLRLIYFSYDVKMKEKGDIPEGYSVSREKKERFSLILESASTNQTSMYLCASSARGGPEHSYEQYFGPGTRLTVT.

This chain connects TRBV12-3 or TRBV12-4 to TRBJ2-7, with 7 positions matching TRBD1. The CDR3 is made up of 14 amino acids. With 6 bases clipped from V and 4 bases from J, the junction kept 9 bases outside the gene matches. In nucleotides, the CDR3 is TGTGCCAGCAGCGACAGGGAAGGTGGATACGAGCAGTACTTC. It yields the protein CASSDREGGYEQYF.

The chain combines TRBV6-5 with TRBJ1-1; tentative D call: TRBD1 (5 bases). The V end was cut by 0 bases, the J end by 1 base, with 9 bases between. The CDR3 is 15 residues long. CDR1 MNHEY and CDR2 SVGAGI come from the germline V gene. This chain's CDR3 is CASSYSPGANTEAFF. CDR3 sequence (DNA): TGTGCCAGCAGTTACTCCCCTGGGGCGAACACTGAAGCTTTCTTT.

The chain recombines TRBV27 with TRBJ2-3; the match to TRBD2 covers 9 bases. This CDR3 is 17 amino acids long. The V gene end was trimmed by 0 bases and the J gene end by 5 bases; junction bases not matched to a gene: 9. CDR1 is MNHEY and CDR2 is SMNVEV in the germline V gene (reference sequence). CDR3 in DNA: TGTGCCAGCAGTTTATCTAGCGGGAGTAACGGTGGAGATACGCAGTATTTT. Its protein product is CASSLSSGSNGGDTQYF.

The chain couples TRBV5-1 to TRBJ2-7, with D perhaps matching TRBD1 (5 bases). The germline CDR1 and CDR2 sequences are SGHRS and YFSETQ. V was shortened by 0 bases and J by 2 bases, with 12 bases between the two germline ends. The CDR3 is 15 amino acids. The CDR3 DNA sequence: TGCGCCAGCAGCTTGGACCAGGGCGAGACCTACGAGCAGTACTTC. It yields the protein CASSLDQGETYEQYF.

V is TRBV5-8 and J is TRBJ1-1; no clear D gene. From germline, CDR1 is SGHTS and CDR2 YDEGEE. The germline V and J ends were trimmed by 2 bases and 6 bases, with 8 bases remaining between them. CDR3 size: 12 residues. The CDR3 DNA sequence: TGTGCCAGCAGCTTTCCCCAGGCTGAAGCTTTCTTT. This codes for CASSFPQAEAFF. Using reference TRBV5-8 and TRBJ1-1 for the parts outside the CDR3, the full variable domain is EAGVTQSPTHLIKTRGQQATLRCSPISGHTSVYWYQQALGLGLQFLLWYDEGEERNRGNFPPRFSGRQFPNYSSELNVNALELEDSALYLCASSFPQAEAFFGQGTRLTVV.

V is TRBV12-3 or TRBV12-4 and J is TRBJ1-5; the D is unclear. The CDR3 is 14 amino acids. V was cut by 4 bases and J by 1 base, with 8 bases left in between. The CDR3 is CASSSGSSNQPQHF. DNA for the CDR3: TGTGCCAGCAGTTCGGGTTCGAGCAATCAGCCCCAGCATTTT.

V usage is TRBV12-3 or TRBV12-4 and J usage is TRBJ2-5; TRBD2 might be the D (5 bases). The CDR3 is 12 amino acids. V was trimmed by 5 bases and J by 5 bases, leaving 9 bases between them. The CDR3 spells CASSMRGETQYF. The DNA of the CDR3 is TGTGCCAGCAGTATGAGAGGGGAGACCCAGTACTTC.

This clonotype was detected only once. The chain combines TRBV5-1 with TRBJ2-7, with D possibly TRBD2 on 5 matching bases. Trimming cost V 4 bases and J 3 bases, with 17 bases left between them. From germline, CDR1 is SGHRS and CDR2 YFSETQ. The CDR3 contains 15 residues. The CDR3 DNA reads as TGCGCCAGCAGCCTGGTCGCGGGCGAGTACTACGAGCAGTACTTC. Its translation is CASSLVAGEYYEQYF.

The chain is built from TRBV13 and TRBJ2-3; D possibly corresponds to TRBD2 (7 bases). CDR3 length: 13 residues. The germline gives CDR1 PRHDT, CDR2 FYEKMQ (reference sequence). V gave up 5 bases and J gave up 4 bases, with 10 bases separating them. CDR3 nucleotide sequence: TGTGCCAGCAGCGGGGGGGGGCCAGATACGCAGTATTTT. This encodes CASSGGGPDTQYF.

This chain links TRBV27 with TRBJ2-7, with D perhaps matching TRBD1 (6 bases). The germline V gene encodes CDR1 MNHEY and CDR2 SMNVEV (reference sequence). With 1 base removed from V and 5 bases from J, the gap between germline ends came to 21 bases. This CDR3 spans 17 amino acids. The CDR3 spells CASSLFFDGTGIHEQYF. DNA of the CDR3: TGTGCCAGCAGTTTATTTTTCGACGGCACAGGGATTCACGAGCAGTACTTC.

The chain recombines TRBV7-3 with TRBJ2-3, with D perhaps matching TRBD1 (5 bases). With 5 bases removed from V and 2 bases from J, the gap between germline ends came to 11 bases. Germline lookup yields CDR1 SGHTA and CDR2 FQGTGA. CDR3 length equals 14 residues. CDR3 sequence: CASSGAFHTDTQYF. The CDR3 coding sequence is TGTGCCAGCAGCGGGGCCTTTCACACAGATACGCAGTATTTT.

V is TRBV19 and J is TRBJ2-7; D perhaps matches TRBD2 (5 bases). The CDR3 runs 13 residues. The V end lost 2 bases, the J end lost 6 bases, and 11 bases lay between the germline ends. CDR1 LNHDA and CDR2 SQIVND come from the germline V gene (reference sequence). CDR3 region: CASSIWGVGEQYF. CDR3 nucleotides: TGTGCCAGTAGTATATGGGGAGTAGGCGAGCAGTACTTC.

Only a few counts were recorded for this clonotype. The gene calls are TRBV28 and TRBJ2-7; 9 bases map to TRBD1. The CDR3 has 17 residues. Unmatched junction bases numbered 13, after V lost 4 bases and J lost 3 bases. Germline assignment: CDR1 MDHEN and CDR2 SYDVKM. The CDR3 DNA reads as TGTGCCAGCAGTTCGGATTCGTGGGGGACAGGGCTCTACGAGCAGTACTTC. Translating gives CASSSDSWGTGLYEQYF.

This rearrangement joins TRBV30 to TRBJ1-5; a weak D match, TRBD1 (5 bases). The germline V and J ends were trimmed by 5 bases and 3 bases, with 14 bases remaining between them. Germline V gives CDR1 GTSNPN, CDR2 SVGIG (reference sequence). The CDR3 has 14 residues. In nucleotides, the CDR3 is TGTGCCTGGGGAGACGGGGCAGCCAATCAGCCCCAGCATTTT. Its translation is CAWGDGAANQPQHF.

The chain combines TRBV7-6 with TRBJ2-6; D tentatively reads TRBD1 or TRBD2 (5 bases each). V was cut by 3 bases and J by 8 bases, with 17 bases left in between. The CDR3 totals 16 residues. CDR1 and CDR2 from the germline V gene are SGHVS and FNYEAQ. The CDR3 sequence is CASSFGTTSGTNVLTF. In nucleotides, the CDR3 is TGTGCCAGCAGCTTCGGGACCACGTCAGGGACCAACGTCCTGACTTTC.

The rearrangement uses TRBV2 and TRBJ2-2; TRBD1 matches 10 bases. CDR1 is SNHLY, CDR2 FYNNEI, per germline. V trimming: 11 bases; J trimming: 6 bases; junction bases outside the gene matches: 6. This CDR3 region has 13 residues. The CDR3 nucleotides read TGTGCCGGCGGGACAGGGGAGTCCGGGGAGCTGTTTTTT. Amino acids: CAGGTGESGELFF.

This sequence joins TRBV27 and TRBJ2-1, with D perhaps assigned TRBD1 or TRBD2 (5 bases each). Germline values: CDR1 MNHEY, CDR2 SMNVEV (reference sequence). CDR3 length: 14 residues. V was shortened by 6 bases and J by 7 bases, with 16 bases between the two germline ends. CDR3 nucleotide sequence: TGTGCCAGCAGCCTGGGGACGAGGGGAAATGAGCAGTTCTTC. Protein product: CASSLGTRGNEQFF.

J is TRBJ2-7 and V is TRBV27, with D perhaps assigned TRBD1 or TRBD2 (5 bases each). The germline gives CDR1 MNHEY, CDR2 SMNVEV (reference sequence). V was shortened by 4 bases and J by 2 bases, with 12 bases between the two germline ends. The CDR3 consists of 14 residues. The CDR3 bases are TGTGCCAGCAGTTCACCGGGACGGACCTACGAGCAGTACTTC. Translating gives CASSSPGRTYEQYF.

The J gene is TRBJ2-1, the V gene TRBV30; D is unclear. In germline, CDR1 is GTSNPN, CDR2 SVGIG (reference sequence). Deletions cut 2 bases from V and 6 bases from J, with 11 bases between. The CDR3 is 13 amino acids. Here the CDR3 reads CAWSISWVNEQFF. CDR3 nucleotide sequence: TGTGCCTGGAGTATTAGTTGGGTCAATGAGCAGTTCTTC.

The chain joins TRBV30 to TRBJ2-1; no definite D call. CDR1 is GTSNPN, CDR2 SVGIG, per germline (reference sequence). The CDR3 is 15 amino acids. Trimming stripped 6 bases from V and 0 bases from J, with 15 bases between. The CDR3 nucleotides read TGTGCCTGTACCCGAGAGCAAGGCTCCTACAATGAGCAGTTCTTC. It specifies CACTREQGSYNEQFF.

The genes are TRBV6-6 and TRBJ1-2, with 7 positions matching TRBD1. V was pared by 4 bases and J by 3 bases, with 8 bases of the junction left unmatched. Germline V gene lookup returns CDR1 MNHNY and CDR2 SVGAGI (reference sequence). The CDR3 has 15 amino acids. CDR3: CASSLQTGLDYGYTF. DNA of the CDR3: TGTGCCAGCAGTTTGCAGACAGGGTTGGACTATGGCTACACCTTC.

This clonotype appeared a few times. The rearrangement uses TRBV4-1 and TRBJ2-7, with D possibly being TRBD2 (5 bases). The germline gives CDR1 MGHRA, CDR2 YSYEKL. This CDR3 contains 14 residues. Trimming cost V 0 bases and J 3 bases, with 9 bases left between them. CDR3 DNA: TGCGCCAGCAGCCAAGATGAGGGCTACTACGAGCAGTACTTC. Its translation: CASSQDEGYYEQYF.

In its sample, this clonotype was seen once. J is TRBJ1-2 and V is TRBV6-5; TRBD1 agrees at 9 bases. With 7 bases clipped from V and 6 bases from J, the junction kept 9 bases outside the gene matches. Germline V gene lookup returns CDR1 MNHEY and CDR2 SVGAGI. The CDR3 length is 14 residues. The CDR3 bases are TGTGCCAGCACTACCGGGACAGGGTGGGATGGCTACACCTTC. Translating it yields CASTTGTGWDGYTF.

The chain has TRBV5-1 and TRBJ2-3; D call uncertain. V gave up 1 base and J gave up 2 bases, with 11 bases separating them. The CDR3 length is 15 residues. Looked up from germline, CDR1 is SGHRS and CDR2 is YFSETQ. The CDR3 loop is CASSLYGYHTDTQYF. The DNA of the CDR3 is TGCGCCAGCAGCTTGTACGGCTACCACACAGATACGCAGTATTTT.

V and J are TRBV29-1 and TRBJ2-1; possibly TRBD1 for D (5 bases). The germline V gene has CDR1 SQVTM and CDR2 ANQGSEA. The CDR3 spans 13 residues. With 3 bases removed from V and 0 bases from J, the gap between germline ends came to 6 bases. The CDR3 nucleotides are TGCAGCGTTGAGACAGACTCCTACAATGAGCAGTTCTTC. It specifies CSVETDSYNEQFF.

This clonotype was picked up one time. The chain links TRBV28 to TRBJ2-7, with no clear D. This CDR3 region has 13 residues. Germline loops: CDR1 MDHEN, CDR2 SYDVKM. Trimming shortened V by 10 bases and J by 2 bases, and 15 bases separated the two germline ends. Here the CDR3 DNA reads TGTGCCACCTCTGGGCAGTTGGCCTACGAGCAGTACTTC. Translating it yields CATSGQLAYEQYF.